This TCR beta chain was identified in a study of T cell responses to AZD1222 COVID-19 vaccine. Overall study findings and caveats: Repertoire samples came only from after the peak T cell response. Targeting of unmutated variant regions was reportedly seen in nearly half of spike-specific TCRs. Donors, mostly white British, included more females; clonal diversity was possibly underestimated.

Researchers grouped second doses given at about 4 or about 12 weeks into one pool. Assay used: immunoSEQ multiplex PCR; TCRdb lists only in-frame clones, some missing. The profile shows under 150,000 clones, around 90% of them singletons. In regard to this clone: The antigen remains undetermined.

Sequencing used peripheral blood, obtained 28 days after the second AZD1222 dose. The sequence was collected from an adult who received the AZD1222 COVID-19 vaccine.

The CDR3 loop is CASSRSDFSPGNTIYF. CDR3 DNA: TGTGCCAGCTCCCGCTCCGATTTTTCTCCTGGAAACACCATATATTTT. The gene calls are TRBV18 and TRBJ1-3; D is undetermined. This CDR3 has 16 amino acids. CDR1 KGHSH and CDR2 LQKENI come from the germline V gene. V was clipped by 6 bases and J by 2 bases, with 17 bases between them.